Shown below are 20 T cell receptor beta chains from a single sample sequenced in a study of blood T cell repertoires in COVID-19 (dated by TCRdb to between 2020 and 2021). The library was made by the immunoSEQ multiplex PCR assay. TCRdb carries this immuneACCESS record with in-frame sequences only. Its versions omit some clonotypes, under half of them owing to an unresolved V gene in the studies checked, with the rest unexplained. The sample yields approximately 320,000 clones; 65% to 90% were counted once. 7.2% of the sample comes from the top ten. Sequencing used peripheral blood. These receptor sequences come from a human donor in a cohort sampled during active COVID-19.

This clone occurred a few times. This chain connects TRBV24-1 to TRBJ1-5; 7 positions agree with TRBD1. Per germline, CDR1 KGHDR and CDR2 SFDVKD. The CDR3 spans 16 residues. Unmatched junction bases numbered 4, after V lost 3 bases and J lost 0 bases. The DNA of the CDR3 is TGTGCCACCAGTGATCCCGGGACAGCTAGCAATCAGCCCCAGCATTTT. This translates into CATSDPGTASNQPQHF.

The rearrangement joins TRBV27 to TRBJ2-5, with 8 bases matching TRBD2. CDR3 size: 13 residues. CDR1 is MNHEY, CDR2 SMNVEV, per germline (reference sequence). The J segment lost 5 bases and the V segment lost 6 bases, leaving 5 bases of the junction unmatched. The CDR3 sequence is CASRISGVETQYF. CDR3 DNA sequence: TGTGCCAGCAGGATTAGCGGGGTTGAGACCCAGTACTTC.

This chain uses TRBV5-6 with TRBJ1-2; 8 bases match TRBD1. V shed 4 bases, J shed 4 bases, and the junction held 9 bases outside the gene matches. CDR1 SGHDT and CDR2 YYEEEE come from the germline V gene. The CDR3 length is 15 residues. CDR3 sequence reads: CASSLQDRELYGYTF. In nucleotides, the CDR3 is TGTGCCAGCAGCCTTCAGGACAGGGAACTCTATGGCTACACCTTC.

The V and J genes are TRBV24-1 and TRBJ2-3; 7 positions match TRBD1. This CDR3 is built from 16 residues. CDR1 and CDR2 (germline): KGHDR, SFDVKD. V was pared by 2 bases and J by 6 bases, with 10 bases of the junction left unmatched. CDR3 sequence (DNA): TGTGCCACCAGTGATTCCCGACAGGGCGTCAGGGATACGCAGTATTTT. Protein sequence: CATSDSRQGVRDTQYF.

This chain links TRBV2 with TRBJ1-4; perhaps TRBD1 as D (5 bases). The CDR3 runs to 14 residues. V dropped 7 bases and J dropped 5 bases, with 14 bases sitting between them. CDR1 is SNHLY and CDR2 is FYNNEI in the germline V gene. CDR3: CASTATGRNEKLFF. The CDR3 DNA is TGTGCCAGCACCGCAACAGGTCGCAATGAAAAACTGTTTTTT.

The J gene is TRBJ2-4, the V gene TRBV10-3; TRBD2 aligns across 12 bases. CDR3 size: 17 residues. Germline loops: CDR1 ENHRY, CDR2 SYGVKD. V dropped 0 bases and J dropped 10; count of bases not matched to a gene: 10. DNA of the CDR3: TGTGCCATCAGTGAGTCAGCAACTAGCGGGGGGTTTGGGATTCAGTACTTC. Amino acids: CAISESATSGGFGIQYF.

The V call is TRBV3-1 (or the pseudogene TRBV3-2), the J call TRBJ1-2, with a weak D call TRBD1 (5 bases). V was trimmed by 0 bases and J by 7 bases, leaving 15 bases between them. The germline V gene has CDR1 LGHDT and CDR2 YNNKEL (reference sequence). This CDR3 comprises 15 residues. The CDR3 protein is CASSQDRQGGSGYTF. CDR3 nucleotide sequence: TGTGCCAGCAGCCAAGATCGTCAGGGAGGCAGTGGCTACACCTTC.

CDR3 amino acids: CASSLGGVSYNEQFF. CDR3 DNA: TGTGCCAGCAGCTTAGGGGGGGTTAGCTACAATGAGCAGTTCTTC. The chain recombines TRBV5-6 with TRBJ2-1, with D maybe TRBD2 (7 bases). This CDR3 contains 15 residues. CDR1 is SGHDT, CDR2 YYEEEE, per germline. V was trimmed by 2 bases and J by 3 bases, leaving 12 bases between them. Full variable domain (missing parts from reference TRBV5-6 and TRBJ2-1): DAGVTQSPTHLIKTRGQQVTLRCSPKSGHDTVSWYQQALGQGPQFIFQYYEEEERQRGNFPDRFSGHQFPNYSSELNVNALLLGDSALYLCASSLGGVSYNEQFFGPGTRLTVL.

This clone was picked up a small number of times. The chain carries TRBV30 and TRBJ1-4; TRBD1 aligns across 10 bases. V was pared by 6 bases and J by 8 bases, with 6 bases of the junction left unmatched. The germline V gene encodes CDR1 GTSNPN and CDR2 SVGIG (reference sequence). The CDR3 totals 13 residues. CDR3 bases: TGTGCCTGTGGCCGGGACAGGGGAGAAAAACTGTTTTTT. Its translation: CACGRDRGEKLFF.

This clone was seen only once. This chain joins TRBV5-1 and TRBJ2-3; 7 positions match TRBD2. With V trimmed by 6 bases and J by 5 bases, 12 bases remained unmatched. The CDR3 spans 15 residues. CDR1 and CDR2 (germline): SGHRS, YFSETQ. The CDR3 reads CASNDVSGARDTQYF. CDR3 nucleotide sequence: TGCGCCAGCAACGATGTCAGCGGGGCTAGAGATACGCAGTATTTT.

The chain has TRBV19 and TRBJ2-7; no clear D. V shed 4 bases and J shed 0 bases, with 7 bases lying between them. CDR1 is LNHDA, CDR2 SQIVND, per germline (reference sequence). The CDR3 totals 13 residues. The chain's CDR3 is CASSNGGSYEQYF. The CDR3 bases are TGTGCCAGTAGTAACGGCGGCTCCTACGAGCAGTACTTC.

V and J are TRBV12-3 or TRBV12-4 and TRBJ2-7; D gene unclear. V dropped 3 bases and J dropped 3 bases, with 9 bases sitting between them. The CDR3 consists of 13 residues. The CDR3 loop is CASSFGVYYEQYF. The DNA for the CDR3 is TGTGCCAGCAGTTTTGGAGTATACTACGAGCAGTACTTC.

This clone has only one observation. V usage is TRBV30 and J usage is TRBJ2-1; D is unresolved. The CDR3 consists of 14 residues. The germline gives CDR1 GTSNPN, CDR2 SVGIG (reference sequence). Trimming removed 3 bases from V and 0 bases from J, with 9 bases in between. CDR3 nucleotides: TGTGCCTGGAGGCCTACGAGCTCCTACAATGAGCAGTTCTTC. Translated: CAWRPTSSYNEQFF.

The rearrangement joins TRBV3-1 (or the pseudogene TRBV3-2) to TRBJ1-3; D unclear. The CDR3 runs to 16 residues. Trimming cost V 5 bases and J 3 bases, with 17 bases left between them. CDR1 and CDR2 from the germline V gene are LGHDT and YNNKEL (reference sequence). The CDR3 here is CASSEGSGLYGNTIYF. The CDR3 nucleotides read TGTGCCAGCAGCGAAGGATCCGGGTTATATGGAAACACCATATATTTT.

Worth noting for this clone: Other DNA sequences in this specimen translate into the identical CDR3. The genes are TRBV5-1 and TRBJ1-1, with D unresolved. V lost 0 bases to trimming and J lost 5 bases, with 11 bases between them. This CDR3 spans 14 amino acids. Germline lookup yields CDR1 SGHRS and CDR2 YFSETQ. The CDR3 spells CASSLAGGGTEAFF. DNA of the CDR3: TGCGCCAGCAGCTTGGCGGGAGGTGGAACTGAAGCTTTCTTT. The complete variable domain, with remaining parts taken from reference TRBV5-1 and TRBJ1-1, reads KAGVTQTPRYLIKTRGQQVTLSCSPISGHRSVSWYQQTPGQGLQFLFEYFSETQRNKGNFPGRFSGRQFSNSRSEMNVSTLELGDSALYLCASSLAGGGTEAFFGQGTRLTVV.

The chain joins TRBV7-6 to TRBJ2-7, with D tentatively TRBD1 (6 bases). The CDR3 has 15 residues. Germline CDR1 is SGHVS and CDR2 is FNYEAQ. The V end lost 1 base, the J end lost 0 bases, and 10 bases lay between the germline ends. The CDR3 DNA reads as TGTGCCAGCAGCTTAGAACAGGGACCCTCCTACGAGCAGTACTTC. The encoded protein is CASSLEQGPSYEQYF.

A few counts support this clone. V usage is TRBV6-1 and J usage is TRBJ2-7; 11 nucleotides match TRBD1. CDR1 and CDR2 (germline): MNHNS, SASEGT. CDR3 length equals 18 residues. With 3 bases clipped from V and 4 bases from J, the junction kept 14 bases outside the gene matches. The CDR3 loop is CASSDGTGGFTWVYEQYF. CDR3 coding DNA: TGTGCCAGCAGTGACGGGACAGGGGGATTCACTTGGGTATACGAGCAGTACTTC.

The chain uses TRBV12-3 or TRBV12-4 and TRBJ1-1, with D perhaps TRBD1 (5 bases). The CDR3 runs 13 residues. Trimming removed 7 bases at V and 0 bases at J, with 9 bases between. CDR3 protein: CASTTTVNTEAFF. In DNA form, the CDR3 reads TGTGCCAGCACCACGACAGTGAACACTGAAGCTTTCTTT.

This chain joins TRBV7-8 and TRBJ1-3, with D unclear. Germline V lookup: CDR1 SGHVS, CDR2 FQNEAQ. With 2 bases removed from V and 4 bases from J, the gap between germline ends came to 6 bases. This CDR3 comprises 13 residues. CDR3 sequence: CASSLSRGNTIYF. The CDR3 DNA is TGTGCCAGCAGCTTAAGCCGAGGAAACACCATATATTTT.

The V and J genes are TRBV13 and TRBJ1-6; 9 bases map to TRBD1. J gave up 9 bases and V 1 base, and 4 bases lay outside the gene matches. The CDR3 totals 15 residues. CDR1 is PRHDT and CDR2 is FYEKMQ in the germline V gene (reference sequence). Written as DNA, the CDR3 is TGTGCCAGCAGCTTAGTGGGACAGGGTGCTTCACCCCTCCACTTT. This gives the protein CASSLVGQGASPLHF.